This T cell receptor (beta chain) is from a study of blood T cell repertoires in COVID-19. For the study at large: COVID-19 samples collected from the United States, Italy and Spain covered acute and convalescent phases. In each case, the material was cDNA or gDNA derived from T cells, B-cell-depleted T cells, or PBMCs.

Original processing methods: Amplifying reference gene primers gave estimates of nucleated cell counts. The table came from immunoSEQ multiplex PCR; TCRdb's copy has only in-frame clones and leaves some out. That table gives V, J and clone size, and the DNA gave D and trimming. The sample records 60,000 to 85,000 clones, nearly 80% being singletons. The CDR3 runs to 17 residues. V dropped 3 bases and J dropped 1 base, with 19 bases sitting between them. Germline V gene data show CDR1 as SGHRS and CDR2 as YFSETQ. This receptor was obtained from a human donor in a cohort sampled during active COVID-19. The chain employs TRBV5-1 and TRBJ2-5; weak D call: TRBD2 (6 bases). Material: peripheral blood. CDR3 amino acids: CASSSGDRAHSQETQYF. The CDR3 region has the DNA TGCGCCAGCAGCTCGGGGGATCGCGCACACAGCCAAGAGACCCAGTACTTC.